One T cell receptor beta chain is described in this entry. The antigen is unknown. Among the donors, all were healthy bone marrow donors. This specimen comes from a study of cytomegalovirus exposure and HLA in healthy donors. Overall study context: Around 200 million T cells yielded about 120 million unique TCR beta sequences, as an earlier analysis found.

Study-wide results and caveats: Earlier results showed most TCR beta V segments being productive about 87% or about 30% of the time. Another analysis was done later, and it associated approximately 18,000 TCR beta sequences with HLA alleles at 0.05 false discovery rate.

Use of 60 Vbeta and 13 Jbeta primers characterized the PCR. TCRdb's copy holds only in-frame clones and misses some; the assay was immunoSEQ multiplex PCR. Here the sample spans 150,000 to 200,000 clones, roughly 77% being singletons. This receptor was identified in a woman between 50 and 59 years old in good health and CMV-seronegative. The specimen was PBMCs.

This CDR3 is CARQEGARYYGYTF. DNA of the CDR3: TGTGCCAGACAAGAGGGGGCGCGGTATTATGGCTACACCTTC. V gene TRBV2 combines with J gene TRBJ1-2; 7 positions agree with TRBD1. From germline, CDR1 is SNHLY and CDR2 FYNNEI. Losses at the gene ends were 9 bases for V and 5 bases for J; bases not matched to a gene: 12. The CDR3 runs to 14 residues.